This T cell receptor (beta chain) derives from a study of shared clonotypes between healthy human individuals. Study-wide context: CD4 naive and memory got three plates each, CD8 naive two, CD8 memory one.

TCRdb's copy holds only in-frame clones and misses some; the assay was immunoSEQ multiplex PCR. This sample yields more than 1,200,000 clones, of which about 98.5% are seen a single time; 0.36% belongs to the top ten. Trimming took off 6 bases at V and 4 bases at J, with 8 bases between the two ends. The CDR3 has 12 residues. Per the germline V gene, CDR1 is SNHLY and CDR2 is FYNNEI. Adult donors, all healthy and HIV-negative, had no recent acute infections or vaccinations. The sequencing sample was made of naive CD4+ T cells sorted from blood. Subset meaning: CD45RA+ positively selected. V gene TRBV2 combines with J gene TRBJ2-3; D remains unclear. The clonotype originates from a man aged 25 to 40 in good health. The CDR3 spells CASSPSADTQYF. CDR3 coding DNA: TGTGCCAGCAGCCCCTCAGCAGATACGCAGTATTTT.